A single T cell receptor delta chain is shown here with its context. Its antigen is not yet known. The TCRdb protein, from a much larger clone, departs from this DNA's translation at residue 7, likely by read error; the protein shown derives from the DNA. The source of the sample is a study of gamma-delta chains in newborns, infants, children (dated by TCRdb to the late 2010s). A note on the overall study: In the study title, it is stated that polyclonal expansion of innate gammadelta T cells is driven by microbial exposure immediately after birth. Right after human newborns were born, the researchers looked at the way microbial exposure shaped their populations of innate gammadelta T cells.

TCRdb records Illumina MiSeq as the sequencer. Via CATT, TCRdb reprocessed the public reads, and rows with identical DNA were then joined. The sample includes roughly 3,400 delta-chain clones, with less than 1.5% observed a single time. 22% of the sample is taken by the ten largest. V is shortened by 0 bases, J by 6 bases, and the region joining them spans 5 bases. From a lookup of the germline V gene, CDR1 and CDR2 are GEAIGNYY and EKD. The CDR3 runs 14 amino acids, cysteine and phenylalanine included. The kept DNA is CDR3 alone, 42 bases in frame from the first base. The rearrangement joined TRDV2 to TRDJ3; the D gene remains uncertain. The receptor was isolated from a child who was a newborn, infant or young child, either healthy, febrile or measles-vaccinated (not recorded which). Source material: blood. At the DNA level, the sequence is TGTGCCTGTGACACCGTGGAGGACACCCGACAGATGTTTTTC. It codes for CACDTVEDTRQMFF.